This passage covers 25 T cell receptor beta chains from one sample sequenced in a study of T cell repertoires in cytomegalovirus infection. TCRdb processed the reads anew with MiXCR; each CDR3 protein has one entry. Counted here are around 300,000 distinct CDR3 sequences, around 20% occurring once; the ten biggest clones make up about 21%. Their antigens are not known. The sample consisted of cultured PBMCs, taken from culture after CMV antigen stimulation. These receptor sequences come from a human donor in good health (CMV status not recorded). Some clones in this sample may be carry-over from other donors' samples.

This chain uses TRBV12-3 or TRBV12-4 with TRBJ2-1, with D maybe TRBD1 (5 bases). Trimming removed 7 bases at V and 2 bases at J, with 9 bases between. The CDR3 has 13 amino acids. CDR3 loop: CASTLGPYNEQFF. In nucleotides, the CDR3 is TGTGCCAGCACCTTGGGGCCCTACAATGAGCAGTTCTTC.

The chain recombines TRBV7-8 with TRBJ1-1; 9 bases map to TRBD1. With 5 bases clipped from V and 10 bases from J, the junction kept 11 bases outside the gene matches. This CDR3 is built from 14 residues. Germline V gene data show CDR1 as SGHVS and CDR2 as FQNEAQ. CDR3 DNA: TGTGCCAGCAGCCCAATTGGACAGGGGAGGGGAGCTTTCTTT. Translation: CASSPIGQGRGAFF.

The CDR3 sequence: CASSYSATYKNIQYF. CDR3 nucleotide sequence: TGTGCCAGCAGTTACTCCGCAACCTACAAAAACATTCAGTACTTC. V gene TRBV6-2 or TRBV6-3 combines with J gene TRBJ2-4; D not resolved. In germline, CDR1 is MNHEY, CDR2 SVGEGT. The CDR3 has 15 residues. With 0 bases removed from V and 3 bases from J, the gap between germline ends came to 9 bases.

The chain employs TRBV19 and TRBJ2-7; possibly TRBD1 for D (6 bases). Germline CDR1 LNHDA, CDR2 SQIVND (reference sequence). This CDR3 region has 14 residues. The ends were cut back, 2 bases at V and 6 bases at J, with 14 bases in the middle. The DNA of the CDR3 is TGTGCCAGTAGTATACAGGGGAGCGGTGTCGAGCAGTACTTC. It translates to CASSIQGSGVEQYF. The entire variable domain, with the rest obtained from reference TRBV19 and TRBJ2-7, is as follows: DGGITQSPKYLFRKEGQNVTLSCEQNLNHDAMYWYRQDPGQGLRLIYYSQIVNDFQKGDIAEGYSVSREKKESFPLTVTSAQKNPTAFYLCASSIQGSGVEQYFGPGTRLTVT.

In its sample, this clonotype was seen many times. The gene calls are TRBV20-1 and TRBJ2-1; TRBD2 agrees at 9 bases. Germline V lookup: CDR1 DFQATT, CDR2 SNEGSKA (reference sequence). Trimming cost V 5 bases and J 9 bases; bases outside gene matches: 11. The CDR3 is made up of 14 amino acids. Written as DNA, the CDR3 is TGCAGTGCTGGGGACCTAGCGGGAAGGGGTGAGCAGTTCTTC. Protein: CSAGDLAGRGEQFF.

This clonotype was detected many times. The chain links TRBV7-2 to TRBJ2-1, with 7 positions matching TRBD2. The CDR3 extends over 14 amino acids. With 7 bases clipped from V and 7 bases from J, the junction kept 10 bases outside the gene matches. Looked up from germline, CDR1 is SGHTA and CDR2 is FQGNSA. The CDR3: CASTESLADNEQFF. The CDR3 bases are TGTGCCAGCACCGAGTCCCTAGCGGATAATGAGCAGTTCTTC.

The chain employs TRBV7-2 and TRBJ2-7; TRBD1 agrees at 9 bases. The germline CDR1 and CDR2 sequences are SGHTA and FQGNSA. CDR3 length: 13 amino acids. The V gene end was trimmed by 5 bases and the J gene end by 2 bases; junction bases not matched to a gene: 1. The CDR3 DNA follows: TGTGCCAGCAGCCACAGGGGGCCCTACGAGCAGTACTTC. Amino acids: CASSHRGPYEQYF. Drawing the rest from reference TRBV7-2 and TRBJ2-7, the complete variable domain is GAGVSQSPSNKVTEKGKDVELRCDPISGHTALYWYRQSLGQGLEFLIYFQGNSAPDKSGLPSDRFSAERTGGSVSTLTIQRTQQEDSAVYLCASSHRGPYEQYFGPGTRLTVT.

CDR3 protein: CASSQGLAALEQYV. CDR3 nucleotide sequence: TGCGCCAGCAGCCAGGGACTAGCGGCTTTAGAGCAGTACGTC. The chain recombines TRBV4-1 with TRBJ2-7, with 11 bases fitting TRBD2. The CDR3 extends over 14 amino acids. CDR1 and CDR2 (germline): MGHRA, YSYEKL. Unmatched junction bases numbered 5, after V lost 3 bases and J lost 7 bases.

The chain employs TRBV4-3 and TRBJ1-6, with D tentatively TRBD1 (6 bases). Trimming left V 4 bases short and J 13 bases short, with 17 bases between. Germline V lookup: CDR1 LGHNA, CDR2 YSLEER. The CDR3 totals 14 residues. Here the CDR3 reads CASSPRQVLRPLHF. DNA of the CDR3: TGCGCCAGCAGCCCCCGACAGGTCCTGCGGCCCCTCCACTTT.

This clonotype was found a few times. The CDR3 spells CASTPPPKAGYNEQFF. The DNA for the CDR3 is TGTGCCAGCACCCCCCCCCCCAAAGCGGGATACAATGAGCAGTTCTTC. This chain uses TRBV27 with TRBJ2-1, with 7 nucleotides matching TRBD2. This CDR3 contains 16 residues. J gave up 4 bases and V 7 bases, and 13 bases lay outside the gene matches. CDR1 is MNHEY and CDR2 is SMNVEV in the germline V gene (reference sequence).

In this sample, this clonotype turned up a few times. The rearrangement links TRBV5-1 to TRBJ1-2; D is unclear. Germline V gene lookup returns CDR1 SGHRS and CDR2 YFSETQ. This CDR3 is 14 amino acids long. V was pared by 4 bases and J by 3 bases, with 13 bases between. The CDR3 bases are TGCGCCAGCAGCCTCGACATGTACCACTATGGCTACACCTTC. The encoded protein is CASSLDMYHYGYTF. The full variable domain, its missing parts supplied by reference TRBV5-1 and TRBJ1-2, is KAGVTQTPRYLIKTRGQQVTLSCSPISGHRSVSWYQQTPGQGLQFLFEYFSETQRNKGNFPGRFSGRQFSNSRSEMNVSTLELGDSALYLCASSLDMYHYGYTFGSGTRLTVV.

V is TRBV18 and J is TRBJ2-3; D call uncertain. V was shortened by 3 bases and J by 0 bases, with 4 bases between the two germline ends. This CDR3 spans 13 amino acids. CDR1 is KGHSH and CDR2 is LQKENI in the germline V gene. The CDR3 DNA reads TGTGCCAGCTCACCCGCTAGCACAGATACGCAGTATTTT. Encoded protein: CASSPASTDTQYF.

This clonotype was recorded a few times. The rearrangement uses TRBV25-1 and TRBJ1-1; 12 nucleotides line up with TRBD1. Germline assignment: CDR1 MGHDK and CDR2 SYGVNS. J was trimmed by 5 bases and V by 8 bases; bases with no gene match: 9. The CDR3 spans 15 residues. The CDR3 spells CASRTGTGGRTEAFF. In DNA form, the CDR3 reads TGTGCCAGCCGAACCGGGACAGGGGGCCGGACTGAAGCTTTCTTT.

The chain is built from TRBV5-8 and TRBJ1-5; weak D call: TRBD1 (6 bases). The V end was cut by 4 bases, the J end by 0 bases, with 11 bases between. Germline V gene lookup returns CDR1 SGHTS and CDR2 YDEGEE. This CDR3 is 15 amino acids long. CDR3 sequence: CASSETGDSNQPQHF. The CDR3 bases are TGTGCCAGCAGCGAGACAGGCGATAGCAATCAGCCCCAGCATTTT.

The chain recombines TRBV20-1 with TRBJ2-5; no firm D call. V was cut by 0 bases and J by 0 bases, with 8 bases left in between. The CDR3 is made up of 14 amino acids. Germline V gene sequence: CDR1 DFQATT, CDR2 SNEGSKA (reference sequence). The CDR3 loop is CSARDLRYQETQYF. The CDR3 DNA is TGCAGTGCTAGAGATCTGAGGTACCAAGAGACCCAGTACTTC.

In this sample, this clonotype turned up a few times. The rearrangement joins TRBV7-2 to TRBJ1-5; D is undetermined. CDR1 and CDR2 (germline): SGHTA, FQGNSA. The length of the CDR3 is 14 residues. V gave up 5 bases and J gave up 7 bases, with 15 bases separating them. CDR3 region: CASSPRTSEQPQHF. As DNA, the CDR3 is TGTGCCAGCAGCCCCCGGACGTCCGAGCAGCCCCAGCATTTT. Combining the CDR3 with reference TRBV7-2 and TRBJ1-5 gives the whole variable domain GAGVSQSPSNKVTEKGKDVELRCDPISGHTALYWYRQSLGQGLEFLIYFQGNSAPDKSGLPSDRFSAERTGGSVSTLTIQRTQQEDSAVYLCASSPRTSEQPQHFGDGTRLSIL.

At least ten counts were recorded for this clonotype. CDR3 region: CASSTPQGALETQYF. The DNA of the CDR3 is TGTGCCAGCAGCACACCACAGGGGGCATTGGAGACCCAGTACTTC. V is TRBV7-2 and J is TRBJ2-5, with TRBD1 identical over 9 bases. V trimming: 5 bases; J trimming: 5 bases; junction bases outside the gene matches: 9. This CDR3 spans 15 amino acids. Germline values: CDR1 SGHTA, CDR2 FQGNSA.

As concerns this clonotype: A much larger clone sits a single nucleotide away, making a read error possible. The rearrangement uses TRBV27 and TRBJ1-1; D unresolved. Germline assignment: CDR1 MNHEY and CDR2 SMNVEV (reference sequence). This CDR3 comprises 13 residues. CDR3 in amino acids: CASRAIRNSEAFF. CDR3 in DNA: TGTGCCAGCAGGGCTATTCGGAACTCTGAAGCTTTCTTT.

The chain recombines TRBV10-3 with TRBJ2-1, with D uncertain. This CDR3 is built from 11 residues. Trimming removed 4 bases from V and 11 bases from J, with 9 bases in between. The germline gives CDR1 ENHRY, CDR2 SYGVKD. CDR3 residues: CAISVGGKQFF. The CDR3 DNA reads TGTGCCATCAGTGTAGGTGGCAAGCAGTTCTTC.

The chain carries TRBV7-2 and TRBJ1-5; D might be TRBD1 (5 bases). The CDR3 is made up of 15 amino acids. Germline CDR1 reads SGHTA; CDR2 reads FQGNSA. Trimming shortened V by 6 bases and J by 0 bases, and 12 bases separated the two germline ends. Here the CDR3 DNA reads TGTGCCAGCAGACTGACAGCTAATAGCAATCAGCCCCAGCATTTT. Translated, it gives CASRLTANSNQPQHF.

This clonotype was seen a few times. The CDR3 protein is CSASVVTGGDTQYF. DNA of the CDR3: TGCAGTGCTAGTGTTGTTACGGGTGGAGATACGCAGTATTTT. The V call is TRBV20-1, the J call TRBJ2-3, with D hard to call. V shed 3 bases and J shed 5 bases, with 15 bases lying between them. CDR1 DFQATT and CDR2 SNEGSKA come from the germline V gene (reference sequence). The CDR3 totals 14 residues.

This clonotype was recorded a few times. V is TRBV9 and J is TRBJ2-3, with 9 bases identical to TRBD2. The J segment lost 4 bases and the V segment lost 0 bases, leaving 18 bases of the junction unmatched. The V gene's germline CDR1 is SGDLS and CDR2 YYNGEE. There are 20 residues in the CDR3. The CDR3 DNA reads as TGTGCCAGCAGCGTAGGAATCGGGGCTAGCGGGAATCCCGGTGCAGATACGCAGTATTTT. This translates into CASSVGIGASGNPGADTQYF.

This clonotype occurred many times. This chain joins TRBV6-1 and TRBJ2-5; 11 bases fit TRBD1. Germline assignment: CDR1 MNHNS and CDR2 SASEGT. The CDR3 is 14 amino acids. With V trimmed by 7 bases and J by 4 bases, 5 bases remained unmatched. CDR3 bases: TGTGCCAGCACCCAAGGGACAGGGGGAGAGACCCAGTACTTC. It translates to CASTQGTGGETQYF.

The CDR3 sequence is CASKNGPWEQETQYF. The CDR3, as DNA: TGTGCCAGCAAAAATGGACCCTGGGAACAAGAGACCCAGTACTTC. The rearrangement joins TRBV28 to TRBJ2-5; no reliable D call. The CDR3 runs to 15 residues. V shed 7 bases and J shed 2 bases, with 17 bases lying between them. Germline V gene data show CDR1 as MDHEN and CDR2 as SYDVKM.

V usage is TRBV6-2 or TRBV6-3 and J usage is TRBJ2-1, with 12 bases aligning to TRBD2. Trimming took 7 bases from V and 3 from J; bases not matched to a gene: 10. Germline lookup yields CDR1 MNHEY and CDR2 SVGEGT. The CDR3 has 17 residues. The DNA of the CDR3 is TGTGCCAGCAAGGGGGGGACTAGCGGGCAAATCTACAATGAGCAGTTCTTC. Translated, it gives CASKGGTSGQIYNEQFF.